Described below is a single T cell receptor beta chain sequence and its context. With V trimmed by 2 bases and J by 0 bases, 2 bases remained unmatched. Germline-derived CDR1 and CDR2 are SGHTA and FQGNSA. The CDR3 extends over 17 amino acids. Constant-segment primers served in 5'RACE that generated TCR alpha and TCR beta cDNA libraries bearing sample barcodes and UMIs. MiXCR, run by TCRdb on the 5' RACE reads, gives a single entry per CDR3 protein. The sample holds roughly 510,000 distinct CDR3 sequences, around a sixth seen once. This sample is part of a study of T-cell memory formation after mild COVID-19.

The material sequenced was PBMCs or a T cell subset sorted from them (not recorded which). The rearrangement uses TRBV7-2 and TRBJ2-1; TRBD2 agrees at 12 bases. This sequence was found in an adult woman who had mild COVID-19 (a few samples of this study predate the infection). Cell type and time point are not known. This CDR3 is CASSLLLAGGSYNEQFF. DNA of the CDR3: TGTGCCAGCAGCTTACTACTAGCGGGAGGCTCCTACAATGAGCAGTTCTTC.